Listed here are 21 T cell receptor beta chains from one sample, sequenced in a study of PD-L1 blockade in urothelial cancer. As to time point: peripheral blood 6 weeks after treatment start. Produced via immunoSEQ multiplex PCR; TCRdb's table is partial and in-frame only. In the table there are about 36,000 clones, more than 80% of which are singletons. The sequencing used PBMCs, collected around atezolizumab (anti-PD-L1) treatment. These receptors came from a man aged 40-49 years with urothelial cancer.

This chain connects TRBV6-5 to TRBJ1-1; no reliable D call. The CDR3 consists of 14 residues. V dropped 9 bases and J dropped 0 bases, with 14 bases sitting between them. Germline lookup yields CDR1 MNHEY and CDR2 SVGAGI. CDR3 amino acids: CASRHQVLNTEAFF. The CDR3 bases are TGTGCCAGTCGTCACCAGGTCCTGAACACTGAAGCTTTCTTT.

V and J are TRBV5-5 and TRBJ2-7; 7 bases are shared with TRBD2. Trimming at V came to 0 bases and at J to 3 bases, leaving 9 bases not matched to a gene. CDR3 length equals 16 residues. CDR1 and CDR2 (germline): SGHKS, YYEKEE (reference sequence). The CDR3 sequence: CASSLASASGFYEQYF. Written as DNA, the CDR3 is TGTGCCAGCAGCTTGGCATCGGCTAGCGGATTCTACGAGCAGTACTTC.

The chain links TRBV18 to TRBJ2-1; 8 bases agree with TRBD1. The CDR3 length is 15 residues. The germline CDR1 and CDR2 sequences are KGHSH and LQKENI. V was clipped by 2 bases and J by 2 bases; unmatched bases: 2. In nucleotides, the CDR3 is TGTGCCAGCTCACCAGGGACAGGTACCTACAATGAGCAGTTCTTC. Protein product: CASSPGTGTYNEQFF.

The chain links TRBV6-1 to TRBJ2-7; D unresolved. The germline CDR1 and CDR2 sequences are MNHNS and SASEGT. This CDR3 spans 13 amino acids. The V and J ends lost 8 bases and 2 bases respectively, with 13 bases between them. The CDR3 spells CASRLTTPYEQYF. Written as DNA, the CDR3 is TGTGCCAGCCGCCTAACCACTCCCTACGAGCAGTACTTC.

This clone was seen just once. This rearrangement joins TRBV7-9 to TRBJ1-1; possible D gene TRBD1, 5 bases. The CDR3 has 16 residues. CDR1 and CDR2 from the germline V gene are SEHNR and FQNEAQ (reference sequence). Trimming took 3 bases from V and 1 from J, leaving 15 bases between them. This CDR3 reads CASSLPGKDENTEAFF. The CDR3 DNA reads TGTGCCAGCAGCTTGCCAGGGAAGGACGAGAACACTGAAGCTTTCTTT.

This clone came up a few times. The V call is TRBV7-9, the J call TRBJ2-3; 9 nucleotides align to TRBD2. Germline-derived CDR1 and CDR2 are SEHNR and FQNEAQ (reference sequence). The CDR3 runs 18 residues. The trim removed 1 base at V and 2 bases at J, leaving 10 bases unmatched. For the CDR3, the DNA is TGTGCCAGCAGCTTAGTCGTCGGTAGCGGGAGCTCCACAGATACGCAGTATTTT. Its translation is CASSLVVGSGSSTDTQYF. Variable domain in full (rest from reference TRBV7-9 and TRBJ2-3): DTGVSQNPRHKITKRGQNVTFRCDPISEHNRLYWYRQTLGQGPEFLTYFQNEAQLEKSRLLSDRFSAERPKGSFSTLEIQRTEQGDSAMYLCASSLVVGSGSSTDTQYFGPGTRLTVL.

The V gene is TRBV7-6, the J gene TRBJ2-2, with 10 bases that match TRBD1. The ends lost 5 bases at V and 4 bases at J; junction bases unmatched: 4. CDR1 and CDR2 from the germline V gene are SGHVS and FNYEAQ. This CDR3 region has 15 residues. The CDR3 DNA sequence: TGTGCCAGCAGCCTCGGGACAGGGGCCACCGGGGAGCTGTTTTTT. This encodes CASSLGTGATGELFF.

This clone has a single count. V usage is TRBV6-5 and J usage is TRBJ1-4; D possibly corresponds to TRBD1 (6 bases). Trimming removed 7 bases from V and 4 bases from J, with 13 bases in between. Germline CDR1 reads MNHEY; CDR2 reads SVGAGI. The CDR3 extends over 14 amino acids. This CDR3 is CASTLRGGNEKLFF. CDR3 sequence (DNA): TGTGCCAGCACCTTAAGGGGGGGTAATGAAAAACTGTTTTTT.

DNA for the CDR3: TGCGCCAGCAGCCAACCGACTAGCGGGAAGTACGAGCAGTACTTC. Its translation is CASSQPTSGKYEQYF. This chain joins TRBV4-1 and TRBJ2-7; 11 nucleotides line up with TRBD2. The germline V gene has CDR1 MGHRA and CDR2 YSYEKL. V dropped 2 bases and J dropped 4; count of bases not matched to a gene: 4. There are 15 residues in the CDR3.

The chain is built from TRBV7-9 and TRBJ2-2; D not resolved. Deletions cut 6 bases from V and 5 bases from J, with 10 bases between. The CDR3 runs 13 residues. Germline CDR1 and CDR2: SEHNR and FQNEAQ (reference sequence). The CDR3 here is CASRQQVTGELFF. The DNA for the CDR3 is TGTGCCAGCAGACAGCAGGTGACCGGGGAGCTGTTTTTT.

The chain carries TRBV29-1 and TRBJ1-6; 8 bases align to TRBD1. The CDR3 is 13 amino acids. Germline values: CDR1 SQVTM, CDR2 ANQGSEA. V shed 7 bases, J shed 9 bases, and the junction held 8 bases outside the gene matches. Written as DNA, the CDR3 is TGCAGCGCCCGACAGGGGAGAACTTCACCCCTCCACTTT. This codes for CSARQGRTSPLHF.

This chain's CDR3 is CASRLAGGAAETQYF. The CDR3 nucleotides are TGTGCCAGCAGATTAGCGGGAGGGGCCGCCGAGACCCAGTACTTC. V gene TRBV28 combines with J gene TRBJ2-5, with 11 bases aligning to TRBD2. Germline-derived CDR1 and CDR2 are MDHEN and SYDVKM. The CDR3 consists of 15 residues. Germline trimming cut 6 bases from V and 5 bases from J; bases unmatched to any gene: 8.

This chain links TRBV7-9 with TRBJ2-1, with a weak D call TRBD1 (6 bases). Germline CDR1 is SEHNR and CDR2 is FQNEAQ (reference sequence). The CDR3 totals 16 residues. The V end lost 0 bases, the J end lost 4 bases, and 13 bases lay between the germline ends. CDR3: CASSLAFGQGYNEQFF. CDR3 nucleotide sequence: TGTGCCAGCAGCTTAGCCTTCGGGCAGGGGTACAATGAGCAGTTCTTC.

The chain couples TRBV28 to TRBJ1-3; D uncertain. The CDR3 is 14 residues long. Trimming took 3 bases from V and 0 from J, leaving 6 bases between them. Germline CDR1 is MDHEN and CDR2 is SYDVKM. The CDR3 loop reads CASSLRGSGNTIYF. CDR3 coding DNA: TGTGCCAGCAGTTTGCGGGGCTCTGGAAACACCATATATTTT.

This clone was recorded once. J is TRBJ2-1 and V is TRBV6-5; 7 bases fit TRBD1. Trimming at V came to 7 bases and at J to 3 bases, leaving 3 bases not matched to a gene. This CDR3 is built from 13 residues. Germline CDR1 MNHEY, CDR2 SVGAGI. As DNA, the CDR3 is TGTGCCAGCACCGACAGGGTCTACAATGAGCAGTTCTTC. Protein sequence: CASTDRVYNEQFF.

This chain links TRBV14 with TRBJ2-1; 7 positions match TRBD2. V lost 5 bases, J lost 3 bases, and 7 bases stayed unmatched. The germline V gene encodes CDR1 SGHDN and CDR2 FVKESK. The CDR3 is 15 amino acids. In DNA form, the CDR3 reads TGTGCCAGCAGCGTACGACTAGCAGGCTACAATGAGCAGTTCTTC. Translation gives CASSVRLAGYNEQFF.

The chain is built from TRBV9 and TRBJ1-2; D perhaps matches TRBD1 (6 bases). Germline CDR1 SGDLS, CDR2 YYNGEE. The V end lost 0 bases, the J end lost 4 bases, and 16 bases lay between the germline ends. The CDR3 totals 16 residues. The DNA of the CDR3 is TGTGCCAGCAGCGTAGGCCACAGGGAGAGCGGCTATGGCTACACCTTC. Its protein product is CASSVGHRESGYGYTF.

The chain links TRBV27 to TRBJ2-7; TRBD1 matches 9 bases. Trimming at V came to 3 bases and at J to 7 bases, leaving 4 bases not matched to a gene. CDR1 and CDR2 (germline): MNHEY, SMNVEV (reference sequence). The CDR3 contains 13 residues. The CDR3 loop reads CASSLGQGIEQYF. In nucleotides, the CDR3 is TGTGCCAGCAGTTTGGGACAGGGTATTGAGCAGTACTTC.

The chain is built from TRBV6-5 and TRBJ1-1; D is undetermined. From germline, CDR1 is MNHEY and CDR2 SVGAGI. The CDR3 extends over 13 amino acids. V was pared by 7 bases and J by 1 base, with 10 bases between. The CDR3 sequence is CASTLAGNTEAFF. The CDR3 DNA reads TGTGCCAGCACCTTAGCCGGGAACACTGAAGCTTTCTTT.

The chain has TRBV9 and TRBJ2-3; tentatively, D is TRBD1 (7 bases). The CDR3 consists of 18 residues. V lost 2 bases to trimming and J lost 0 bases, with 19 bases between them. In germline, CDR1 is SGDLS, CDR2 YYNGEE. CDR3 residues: CASSVSSNAGGSTDTQYF. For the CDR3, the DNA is TGTGCCAGCAGCGTCTCCTCAAATGCAGGGGGGAGCACAGATACGCAGTATTTT.

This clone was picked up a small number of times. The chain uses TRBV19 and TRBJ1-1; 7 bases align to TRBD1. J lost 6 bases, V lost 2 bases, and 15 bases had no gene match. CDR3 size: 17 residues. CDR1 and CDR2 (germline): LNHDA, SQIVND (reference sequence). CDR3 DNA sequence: TGTGCCAGTAGTATACCGGGTCTTGGGACAGAAAGACCTGAAGCTTTCTTT. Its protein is CASSIPGLGTERPEAFF.